The entry below gives a single T cell receptor (beta chain) sequence along with its context. Only one count was recorded for this clone. This clone's antigen is unknown. There are no base qualities to consult, and no much larger clone falls within one base. The CDR3 regions of human TCRbeta chains were analyzed by immunosequencing. Regarding the original processing steps: TCRs in the repertoires were compared against a reference library of SARS-CoV-2-specific TCRs that had been generated with the MIRA antigen-specificity platform. Breadth meant the fraction of unique TCRs that were SARS-CoV-2-associated, whereas depth meant the fraction of total T cells that were SARS-CoV-2-associated. Using the MIRA data, each spike-specific TCR was assigned both to the spike region to which the TCR was reactive and to a CD4 or CD8 class. Log10-transformed breadth and depth values were compared by one-way ANOVA with Sidak's multiple comparisons tests. Imported from immuneACCESS, the table was reduced by TCRdb to in-frame sequences with V and J called. These copies leave out some clones; in studies compared against another copy, an unresolved V gene accounts for under half, and the cause of the remainder is not known. V, J and clone size were drawn from that table, and D and trimming were deduced from the DNA. The sample table holds more than 110,000 clones, of which around 90% were seen once. The ten most abundant clones make up roughly 3.7% of the sample.

The sample's time point label, in plain terms: baseline before first vaccination. The vaccinee samples were drawn from two UK trials, COV001 and COV002, one of which was a single-blind randomized controlled phase 2/3 trial testing AZD1222 (ChAdOx1 nCoV-19) in healthy adults. For TCRbeta chain sequencing, PBMC samples from trial participants were taken at day 0 and at day 28 after the second dose. These data originate in a study of T cell responses to AZD1222 COVID-19 vaccine (dated by TCRdb to the early 2020s). About the full investigation: AZD1222 recipients whose second dose came at about 4 weeks and those whose second dose came at about 12 weeks were combined into one group, since spike-specific TCR depth and breadth did not differ between the two schedules. Trial participants were enrolled into age subgroups of 18-55, 56-69 and 70-plus years, which contained around 140, 26 and 57 TCR-sequenced participants, respectively. A total of 233 trial participants underwent TCR sequencing, of whom about 200 had received two doses of AZD1222 and roughly 26 had received two doses of the MenACWY control vaccine. What the authors observed across the whole study: In the small 56-69-year group, the increase in depth fell short of significance, most likely because of low power. Conclusions about previously exposed vaccinees are limited because only a handful of AZD1222 recipients were SARS-CoV-2 seropositive at baseline. Reportedly, close to half of the unique spike-specific TCRs recognized epitopes lying outside the regions that are mutated in the B.1.351 and B.1.1.7 variants. A significant rise in spike-specific TCR breadth and depth was observed after two AZD1222 doses relative to day 0 and relative to MenACWY recipients. The whole spike protein was spanned by vaccine-associated CD4 TCRs, and dominant responses were seen in regions 160-218 and 743-854. Participants were mostly white British and included more females than males, and it was suggested by the authors that clonal diversity may have been underestimated. Because no samples from the day 14 peak response were available, repertoires could be characterized only after the peak T cell response.

V and J are trimmed by 5 bases and 4 bases, and the gene matches miss 18 bases of the junction. CDR1 and CDR2, looked up from the germline V gene (reference sequence), are SGHNT and YYREEE. From the cysteine through the phenylalanine, the CDR3 covers 18 amino acids. Only the CDR3 part of the read is kept: 54 bases, read in frame from the first base. The receptor was isolated from an adult in good health. The chain uses TRBV5-4 and TRBJ2-3; 8 bases in the middle match TRBD1. Sequenced material: peripheral blood, taken on day 0 of AZD1222 vaccination. This receptor has the CDR3 CASRIAPQGATRADTQYF. The DNA sequence reads TGTGCCAGCAGAATAGCCCCTCAGGGGGCAACGCGAGCAGATACGCAGTATTTT.